The clone carrying this T cell receptor (beta chain) appeared a few times. Its antigen is unidentified. V dropped 2 bases and J dropped 2 bases, with 13 bases sitting between them. The CDR3 consists of 16 residues. CDR1 is MNHEY, CDR2 SVGEGT, per germline. The data belong to a study of early T cells in non-severe SARS-CoV-2 infection. Across the study: Chains were unpaired, as sequencing was done on bulk RNA from unsorted whole blood.

Whole-study results and caveats: VDJdb matching, biased toward anti-spike CD8 responses, missed private and CD4 specificities.

Individual cDNA molecules each received unique molecular identifiers attached to them. MiXCR, applied by TCRdb to the 5' RACE reads, yields one record per CDR3 protein. The sample has over 95,000 distinct CDR3 sequences, roughly 17% seen once. The rearrangement uses TRBV6-2 or TRBV6-3 and TRBJ2-1, with D unclear. This receptor was identified in an adult who was a healthcare worker with PCR-confirmed SARS-CoV-2 infection or an uninfected control (not recorded which). The sequenced sample was whole blood. The CDR3 nucleotides read TGTGCCAGCAGTTACGGGTACACAGACCCCTACAATGAGCAGTTCTTC. Translated, it gives CASSYGYTDPYNEQFF.